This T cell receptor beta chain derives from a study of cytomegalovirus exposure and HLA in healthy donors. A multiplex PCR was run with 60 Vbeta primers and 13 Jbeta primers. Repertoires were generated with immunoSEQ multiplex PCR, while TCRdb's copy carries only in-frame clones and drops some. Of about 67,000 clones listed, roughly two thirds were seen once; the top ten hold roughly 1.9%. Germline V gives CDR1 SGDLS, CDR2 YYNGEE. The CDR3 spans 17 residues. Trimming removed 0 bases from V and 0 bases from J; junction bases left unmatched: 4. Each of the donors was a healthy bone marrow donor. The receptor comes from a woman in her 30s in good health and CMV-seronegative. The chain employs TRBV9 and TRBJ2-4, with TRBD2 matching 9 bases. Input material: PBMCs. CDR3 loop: CASSVGAGGPAKNIQYF. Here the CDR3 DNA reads TGTGCCAGCAGCGTAGGAGCGGGGGGACCAGCCAAAAACATTCAGTACTTC.